The clone carrying this T cell receptor (beta chain) was counted only a few times. With 2 bases removed from V and 8 bases from J, the gap between germline ends came to 12 bases. The germline V gene encodes CDR1 MNHEY and CDR2 SVGAGI. The CDR3 covers 13 residues. This record comes from a study of shared clonotypes between healthy human individuals. Original data processing: Junction-only sequences without quality scores were provided by ImmunoSEQ, so filtering was different. Using immunoSEQ multiplex PCR, the repertoire was profiled, and TCRdb retains in-frame clones only, with some absent. V and J calls and clone size are given by that table; D and trimming were obtained from the DNA. The sample shows around 500,000 clones, 76% of them seen only once.

The V and J genes are TRBV6-5 and TRBJ1-2; D is unresolved. This clonotype was obtained from a woman between 35 and 50 years old in good health. Some clones in this sample may be carry-over from other donors' samples. The sample consisted of PBMCs. DNA of the CDR3: TGTGCCAGCAGTTACGGTGGGGAGGGCGGCTACACCTTC. Its protein is CASSYGGEGGYTF.